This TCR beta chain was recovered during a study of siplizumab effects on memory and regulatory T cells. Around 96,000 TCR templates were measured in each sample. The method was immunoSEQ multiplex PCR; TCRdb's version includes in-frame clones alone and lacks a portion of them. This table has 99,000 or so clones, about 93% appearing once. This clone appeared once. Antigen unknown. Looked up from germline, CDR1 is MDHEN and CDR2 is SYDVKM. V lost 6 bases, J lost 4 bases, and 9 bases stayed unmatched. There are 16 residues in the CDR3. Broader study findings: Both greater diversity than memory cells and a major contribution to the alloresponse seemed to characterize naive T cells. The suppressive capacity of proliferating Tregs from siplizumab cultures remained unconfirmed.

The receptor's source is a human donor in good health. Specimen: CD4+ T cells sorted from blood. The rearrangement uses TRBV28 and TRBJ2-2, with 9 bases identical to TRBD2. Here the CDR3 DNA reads TGTGCCAGCAGCCCACCGGGACTAGCCCTCACCGGGGAGCTGTTTTTT. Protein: CASSPPGLALTGELFF.